One and the same sample provided the 12 T cell receptor beta chains below, sequenced in a study of T cell responses to AZD1222 COVID-19 vaccine. Profiling relied on immunoSEQ multiplex PCR, and the TCRdb table lists in-frame clones only, not all of them. The sample carries 95,000 to 150,000 clones, more than 75% recorded once. Specimen: peripheral blood, collected on day 0 of AZD1222 vaccination. All receptors come from an adult in good health.

V and J are TRBV27 and TRBJ2-7; no clear D. This CDR3 has 13 amino acids. Germline V gives CDR1 MNHEY, CDR2 SMNVEV (reference sequence). V was pared by 5 bases and J by 0 bases, with 8 bases between. For the CDR3, the DNA is TGTGCCAGCAGTCCCAGGAGCTCCTACGAGCAGTACTTC. Translating gives CASSPRSSYEQYF.

This chain uses TRBV5-1 with TRBJ1-2; no reliable D call. V shed 5 bases and J shed 3 bases, with 20 bases lying between them. Germline CDR1 is SGHRS and CDR2 is YFSETQ. The CDR3 totals 16 residues. Here the CDR3 reads CASSSGGVSFDYGYTF. The CDR3 DNA follows: TGCGCCAGCAGTTCGGGCGGGGTGTCGTTTGACTATGGCTACACCTTC.

This rearrangement joins TRBV7-8 to TRBJ1-1; tentative D call: TRBD1 (5 bases). The CDR3 totals 14 residues. Germline V gene sequence: CDR1 SGHVS, CDR2 FQNEAQ. V gave up 7 bases and J gave up 4 bases, with 16 bases separating them. The CDR3 bases are TGTGCCAGCACCCCGTTGGGGGGGGGCACTGAAGCTTTCTTT. This encodes CASTPLGGGTEAFF. Full variable domain (outside the CDR3, taken from reference TRBV7-8 and TRBJ1-1): GAGVSQSPRYKVAKRGQDVALRCDPISGHVSLFWYQQALGQGPEFLTYFQNEAQLDKSGLPSDRFFAERPEGSVSTLKIQRTQQEDSAVYLCASTPLGGGTEAFFGQGTRLTVV.

This clone qualifies as medium-sized. Other DNA sequences in this sample translate to the same CDR3. The chain is built from TRBV7-9 and TRBJ2-7, with D hard to call. CDR3 length equals 12 residues. V lost 3 bases and J lost 5, with 8 bases in between. Looked up from germline, CDR1 is SEHNR and CDR2 is FQNEAQ (reference sequence). CDR3 DNA: TGTGCCAGCAGCTTTGGTCGGGACGAGCAGTACTTC. The encoded protein is CASSFGRDEQYF.

The genes are TRBV9 and TRBJ2-4; 9 nucleotides line up with TRBD1. The V gene's germline CDR1 is SGDLS and CDR2 YYNGEE. The J segment lost 4 bases and the V segment lost 4 bases, leaving 3 bases of the junction unmatched. The CDR3 sequence is 14 residues long. CDR3 sequence reads: CASSPGQGKNIQYF. The CDR3 DNA sequence: TGTGCCAGCAGCCCGGGACAGGGAAAAAACATTCAGTACTTC. The variable domain in full, completed from reference TRBV9 and TRBJ2-4, reads DSGVTQTPKHLITATGQRVTLRCSPRSGDLSVYWYQQSLDQGLQFLIQYYNGEERAKGNILERFSAQQFPDLHSELNLSSLELGDSALYFCASSPGQGKNIQYFGAGTRLSVL.

This rearrangement joins TRBV6-6 to TRBJ1-6; 7 bases line up with TRBD1. Germline V CDR1 and CDR2: MNHNY, SVGAGI (reference sequence). V shed 5 bases and J 11 bases; nucleotides not matched to a gene: 12. The CDR3 is 15 residues long. CDR3 amino acids: CASSTANRGRAPLHF. Written as DNA, the CDR3 is TGTGCCAGCAGTACCGCGAACAGGGGCAGGGCACCCCTCCACTTT.

This clone has only a few counts. This chain links TRBV7-6 with TRBJ2-3; D is unclear. The CDR3 totals 15 residues. V was cut by 0 bases and J by 1 base, with 8 bases left in between. Per the germline V gene, CDR1 is SGHVS and CDR2 is FNYEAQ. The CDR3 nucleotides are TGTGCCAGCAGCTTAGCGGGCTATCGCACAGATACGCAGTATTTT. Its translation is CASSLAGYRTDTQYF.

J is TRBJ1-3 and V is TRBV5-1; weak D call: TRBD1 (5 bases). The CDR3 has 15 residues. The germline CDR1 and CDR2 sequences are SGHRS and YFSETQ. Trimming took off 0 bases at V and 0 bases at J, with 7 bases between the two ends. The CDR3 here is CASSLGTTSGNTIYF. DNA for the CDR3: TGCGCCAGCAGCTTGGGGACAACCTCTGGAAACACCATATATTTT.

The V and J genes are TRBV27 and TRBJ2-7; the match to TRBD1 covers 9 bases. The CDR3 covers 15 residues. Unmatched junction bases numbered 12, after V lost 5 bases and J lost 7 bases. Germline V gene data show CDR1 as MNHEY and CDR2 as SMNVEV (reference sequence). Here the CDR3 DNA reads TGTGCCAGCAGTCCCGACGGACAGGGGCCCAGGGAGCAGTACTTC. Translation: CASSPDGQGPREQYF.

The chain links TRBV18 to TRBJ1-2; 7 bases fit TRBD1. This CDR3 has 15 residues. Per the germline V gene, CDR1 is KGHSH and CDR2 is LQKENI. Losses at the gene ends were 3 bases for V and 5 bases for J; bases not matched to a gene: 9. The CDR3 spells CASSPTTGIGYGYTF. CDR3 in DNA: TGTGCCAGCTCACCGACGACAGGGATAGGTTATGGCTACACCTTC.

The chain has TRBV3-1 (or the pseudogene TRBV3-2) and TRBJ2-3; D may be TRBD2 (5 bases). Germline CDR1 is LGHDT and CDR2 is YNNKEL (reference sequence). This CDR3 region has 16 residues. Trimming took off 0 bases at V and 3 bases at J, with 13 bases between the two ends. CDR3 loop: CASSQESARDTDTQYF. CDR3 nucleotides: TGTGCCAGCAGCCAAGAGTCTGCCCGGGATACAGATACGCAGTATTTT.

This chain connects TRBV19 to TRBJ1-6; 9 bases align to TRBD1. The CDR3 spans 16 residues. J was trimmed by 4 bases and V by 9 bases; bases with no gene match: 10. From germline, CDR1 is LNHDA and CDR2 SQIVND (reference sequence). The CDR3 DNA reads as TGTGCCAGCAGACAGACAGGGGGATTATATAATTCACCCCTCCACTTT. This gives the protein CASRQTGGLYNSPLHF.